This entry lists 20 T cell receptor beta chains sequenced from one sample in a study of OX40 agonist ivuxolimab in advanced cancers. Profiled with immunoSEQ multiplex PCR; TCRdb holds only in-frame clones, not every one. The sample gives about 100,000 clones, 75% to 95% of which show up once; 0.45% to 0.65% is in the top ten. The source material was CD4+ or CD8+ T cells sorted from blood, sampled in a trial of the OX40 agonist ivuxolimab. These receptors came from an adult with an advanced solid tumor such as melanoma, head and neck, liver or kidney cancer.

This sequence joins TRBV19 and TRBJ2-1; no clear D gene. V lost 4 bases and J lost 9, with 10 bases in between. CDR1 LNHDA and CDR2 SQIVND come from the germline V gene (reference sequence). This CDR3 has 12 amino acids. The CDR3 sequence: CASSTPALEQFF. CDR3 sequence (DNA): TGTGCCAGTAGTACCCCCGCCCTTGAGCAGTTCTTC. Using reference TRBV19 and TRBJ2-1 for the parts outside the CDR3, the full variable domain is DGGITQSPKYLFRKEGQNVTLSCEQNLNHDAMYWYRQDPGQGLRLIYYSQIVNDFQKGDIAEGYSVSREKKESFPLTVTSAQKNPTAFYLCASSTPALEQFFGPGTRLTVL.

In DNA, the CDR3 is TGTGCCAGCACCCTCATGACTGCGAACACCGGGGAGCTGTTTTTT. It yields the protein CASTLMTANTGELFF. The chain couples TRBV28 to TRBJ2-2; no clear D. V dropped 7 bases and J dropped 0 bases, with 12 bases sitting between them. The CDR3 sequence is 15 residues long. Looked up from germline, CDR1 is MDHEN and CDR2 is SYDVKM.

The chain recombines TRBV7-9 with TRBJ2-3; 7 nucleotides align to TRBD1. From germline, CDR1 is SEHNR and CDR2 FQNEAQ (reference sequence). CDR3 length: 14 amino acids. Germline trimming cut 1 base from V and 3 bases from J; bases unmatched to any gene: 1. The CDR3 sequence: CASSLGQGTDTQYF. The CDR3 DNA follows: TGTGCCAGCAGCTTAGGACAGGGAACAGATACGCAGTATTTT.

The V call is TRBV5-8, the J call TRBJ1-5; D uncertain. This CDR3 is 12 amino acids long. Germline CDR1 SGHTS, CDR2 YDEGEE. V lost 2 bases to trimming and J lost 9 bases, with 9 bases between them. The CDR3 DNA follows: TGTGCCAGCAGCTTTCCTGGAAGGCCCCAGCATTTT. It encodes CASSFPGRPQHF.

The V call is TRBV28, the J call TRBJ2-1; D unresolved. This CDR3 contains 11 residues. The V end was cut by 6 bases, the J end by 7 bases, with 7 bases between. Per the germline V gene, CDR1 is MDHEN and CDR2 is SYDVKM. Here the CDR3 reads CASSVLNEQFF. CDR3 DNA sequence: TGTGCCAGCAGCGTACTAAATGAGCAGTTCTTC.

The chain carries TRBV2 and TRBJ1-5; D is unclear. The V end lost 5 bases, the J end lost 4 bases, and 3 bases lay between the germline ends. This CDR3 has 11 amino acids. Germline assignment: CDR1 SNHLY and CDR2 FYNNEI. The CDR3 sequence is CASSLNQPQHF. CDR3 bases: TGTGCCAGCAGTTTAAATCAGCCCCAGCATTTT.

The CDR3 DNA is TGTGCCAGCTCCTCAGGGACGCAAGCTAACTATGGCTACACCTTC. It is translated as CASSSGTQANYGYTF. V usage is TRBV18 and J usage is TRBJ1-2; D perhaps matches TRBD1 (5 bases). Per germline, CDR1 KGHSH and CDR2 LQKENI. V dropped 6 bases and J dropped 0 bases, with 14 bases sitting between them. CDR3 size: 15 residues.

The rearrangement joins TRBV19 to TRBJ2-1; D remains unclear. Deletions cut 7 bases from V and 0 bases from J, with 13 bases between. The CDR3 runs 15 residues. The germline V gene encodes CDR1 LNHDA and CDR2 SQIVND (reference sequence). In nucleotides, the CDR3 is TGTGCCAGTAAGACACCCCGGAGCTCCTACAATGAGCAGTTCTTC. The encoded protein is CASKTPRSSYNEQFF.

V and J are TRBV28 and TRBJ2-7; D call uncertain. Germline CDR1 and CDR2: MDHEN and SYDVKM. The V and J ends lost 7 bases and 0 bases respectively, with 13 bases between them. This CDR3 comprises 14 residues. CDR3 nucleotide sequence: TGTGCCAGCACCGCCGACCTCGCCTCCTACGAGCAGTACTTC. It is translated as CASTADLASYEQYF.

The chain is built from TRBV6-1 and TRBJ1-5; 9 bases are a match to TRBD1. The CDR3 contains 15 residues. Germline V gives CDR1 MNHNS, CDR2 SASEGT. The trim removed 6 bases at V and 2 bases at J, leaving 5 bases unmatched. The CDR3 is CASRRQGVGNQPQHF. Here the CDR3 DNA reads TGTGCCAGCAGAAGACAGGGGGTTGGCAATCAGCCCCAGCATTTT.

This rearrangement joins TRBV7-3 to TRBJ2-1; D remains ambiguous. The V end lost 5 bases, the J end lost 4 bases, and 9 bases lay between the germline ends. The CDR3 loop spans 13 amino acids. Germline V gene lookup returns CDR1 SGHTA and CDR2 FQGTGA. CDR3 DNA: TGTGCCAGCAGCCCCGGACGGTACAATGAGCAGTTCTTC. Its protein product is CASSPGRYNEQFF.

The genes are TRBV6-5 and TRBJ2-7; 10 bases line up with TRBD2. The CDR3 loop spans 14 amino acids. CDR1 MNHEY and CDR2 SVGAGI come from the germline V gene. V gave up 8 bases and J gave up 2 bases; unmatched junction bases: 6. The CDR3, as DNA: TGTGCCAGCCGCATAGCGGGAGGAGCCTACGAGCAGTACTTC. Translated: CASRIAGGAYEQYF.

V is TRBV2 and J is TRBJ1-1; the match to TRBD1 covers 10 bases. The germline gives CDR1 SNHLY, CDR2 FYNNEI. The trim removed 3 bases at V and 11 bases at J, leaving 3 bases unmatched. This CDR3 region has 12 residues. CDR3 nucleotide sequence: TGTGCCAGCAGTGACGGGACAGGGGCCGCTTTCTTT. The encoded protein is CASSDGTGAAFF.

The chain joins TRBV5-1 to TRBJ1-5; tentative D call: TRBD1 (5 bases). This CDR3 is built from 13 residues. Per the germline V gene, CDR1 is SGHRS and CDR2 is YFSETQ. The V and J ends lost 0 bases and 5 bases respectively, with 6 bases between them. For the CDR3, the DNA is TGCGCCAGCAGCTTGGTGGGGGATCAGCCCCAGCATTTT. This sequence encodes CASSLVGDQPQHF.

This clone was counted once. The rearrangement uses TRBV7-3 and TRBJ2-1; 7 nucleotides line up with TRBD1. Germline loops: CDR1 SGHTA, CDR2 FQGTGA. Unmatched junction bases numbered 7, after V lost 5 bases and J lost 6 bases. This CDR3 region has 14 residues. In nucleotides, the CDR3 is TGTGCCAGCAGCCGGGACAGTAATGGCAATGAGCAGTTCTTC. Translated: CASSRDSNGNEQFF.

V is TRBV28 and J is TRBJ2-7, with 16 bases fitting TRBD2. V dropped 5 bases and J dropped 7; count of bases not matched to a gene: 5. The CDR3 spans 15 residues. Germline V lookup: CDR1 MDHEN, CDR2 SYDVKM. In DNA form, the CDR3 reads TGTGCCAGCAGTGGGACTAGCGGGAGGGCTCGTGAGCAGTACTTC. It is translated as CASSGTSGRAREQYF.

The chain links TRBV5-1 to TRBJ1-6; D is unclear. This CDR3 comprises 14 residues. V was shortened by 4 bases and J by 11 bases, with 16 bases between the two germline ends. CDR1 and CDR2 (germline): SGHRS, YFSETQ. The CDR3 DNA sequence: TGCGCCAGCAGCGATCTACGACGGAACACACCCCTCCACTTT. Amino acids: CASSDLRRNTPLHF.

The chain employs TRBV18 and TRBJ2-3; D perhaps matches TRBD2 (6 bases). Deletions cut 2 bases from V and 3 bases from J, with 15 bases between. CDR3 size: 16 residues. CDR1 and CDR2 from the germline V gene are KGHSH and LQKENI. The CDR3 sequence is CASSPRSAGTTDTQYF. CDR3 nucleotides: TGTGCCAGCTCACCAAGGTCCGCAGGGACTACAGATACGCAGTATTTT.

This chain uses TRBV5-1 with TRBJ2-7; 8 bases are a match to TRBD1. CDR1 SGHRS and CDR2 YFSETQ come from the germline V gene. The trim removed 4 bases at V and 4 bases at J, leaving 7 bases unmatched. The CDR3 consists of 14 residues. The CDR3 nucleotides read TGCGCCAGCAGCCCGCGGACAGGGAGGTACGAGCAGTACTTC. Its protein product is CASSPRTGRYEQYF.

The chain is built from TRBV11-1 and TRBJ1-1; TRBD1 is a possible D gene (5 bases). Trimming pared 3 bases from V and 4 bases from J, leaving 18 bases between. The CDR3 is 16 residues long. Per the germline V gene, CDR1 is SGHAT and CDR2 is FQDESV (reference sequence). CDR3 loop: CASSFKGRKGSTEAFF. Written as DNA, the CDR3 is TGTGCCAGCAGCTTTAAGGGACGCAAGGGTAGCACTGAAGCTTTCTTT.